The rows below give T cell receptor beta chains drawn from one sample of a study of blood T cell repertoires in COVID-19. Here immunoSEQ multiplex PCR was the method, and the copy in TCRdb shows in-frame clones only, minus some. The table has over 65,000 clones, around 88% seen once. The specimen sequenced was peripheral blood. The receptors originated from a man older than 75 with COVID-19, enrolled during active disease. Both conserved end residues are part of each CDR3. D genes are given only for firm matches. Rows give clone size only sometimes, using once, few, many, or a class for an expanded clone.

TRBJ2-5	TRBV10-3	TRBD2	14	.	CAISELAGWETQYF	TGTGCCATCAGTGAACTAGCGGGGTGGGAGACCCAGTACTTC
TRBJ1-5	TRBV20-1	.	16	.	CSASTPGYGADQPQHF	TGCAGTGCTAGTACCCCAGGTTATGGGGCGGATCAGCCCCAGCATTTT
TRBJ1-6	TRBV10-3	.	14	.	CAISDDTYNSPLHF	TGTGCCATCAGTGACGACACGTATAATTCACCCCTCCACTTT
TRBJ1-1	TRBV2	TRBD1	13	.	CASRGQRNTEAFF	TGTGCCAGCAGGGGACAGAGGAACACTGAAGCTTTCTTT
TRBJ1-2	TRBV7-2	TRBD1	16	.	CASSRTGQGINYGYTF	TGTGCCAGCAGTAGAACGGGACAGGGGATTAACTATGGCTACACCTTC
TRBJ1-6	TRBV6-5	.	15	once	CASRQSNSPNSPLHF	TGTGCCAGCAGGCAGAGCAACAGTCCGAATTCACCCCTCCACTTT
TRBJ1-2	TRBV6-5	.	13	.	CASQRATPDGYTF	TGTGCCAGCCAGCGGGCAACGCCAGATGGCTACACCTTC
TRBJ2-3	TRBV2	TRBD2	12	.	CANGGVPDTQYF	TGTGCCAACGGGGGGGTACCAGATACGCAGTATTTT
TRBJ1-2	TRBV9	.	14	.	CASSDRPQGNGYTF	TGTGCCAGCAGCGATAGACCGCAGGGGAATGGCTACACCTTC
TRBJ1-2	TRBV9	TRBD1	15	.	CASSPQTGGHYGYTF	TGTGCCAGCAGCCCACAGACAGGGGGCCACTATGGCTACACCTTC
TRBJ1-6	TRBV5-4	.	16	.	CASSLGHEFYNSPLHF	TGTGCCAGCAGCTTGGGTCACGAGTTCTATAATTCACCCCTCCACTTT
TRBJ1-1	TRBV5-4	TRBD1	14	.	CASRTGGPYTEAFF	TGTGCCAGTCGGACAGGGGGCCCGTACACTGAAGCTTTCTTT
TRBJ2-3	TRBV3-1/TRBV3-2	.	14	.	CASSPSAVVETQYF	TGTGCCAGCAGCCCATCGGCGGTGGTAGAAACGCAGTATTTT
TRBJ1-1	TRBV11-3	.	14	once	CASSLYSRNTEAFF	TGTGCCAGCAGCCTCTACAGTAGGAACACTGAAGCTTTCTTT
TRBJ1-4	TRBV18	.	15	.	CASSLRVATNEKLFF	TGTGCCAGCTCCCTGAGGGTTGCAACTAATGAAAAACTGTTTTTT
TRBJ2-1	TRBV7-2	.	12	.	CASSLLTRVPIF	TGTGCCAGCAGCCTGCTGACCCGGGTCCCGATCTTC
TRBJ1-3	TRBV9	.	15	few	CASSALPGSGNTIYF	TGTGCCAGCAGCGCCCTTCCGGGTTCTGGAAACACCATATATTTT
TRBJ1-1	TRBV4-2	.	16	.	CASRQGSGMSNTEAFF	TGTGCCAGCAGACAGGGCTCAGGGATGAGTAACACTGAAGCTTTCTTT
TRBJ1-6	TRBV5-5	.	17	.	CASSALLLSSYNSPLHF	TGTGCCAGCAGTGCCCTATTACTGAGCTCCTATAATTCACCCCTCCACTTT
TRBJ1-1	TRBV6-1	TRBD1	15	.	CASSELGRGDTEAFF	TGTGCCAGCAGTGAACTCGGCAGGGGGGACACTGAAGCTTTCTTT
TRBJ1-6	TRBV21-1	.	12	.	CASSSVFSPLHF	TGTGCCAGCAGCTCCGTCTTCTCACCCCTCCACTTT
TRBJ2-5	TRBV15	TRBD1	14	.	CATSRDRSSETQYF	TGTGCCACCAGCAGGGACAGGTCTTCGGAGACCCAGTACTTC
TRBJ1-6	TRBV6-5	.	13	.	CAGRSAGHSPLHF	TGTGCCGGCAGATCTGCAGGCCATTCACCCCTCCACTTT
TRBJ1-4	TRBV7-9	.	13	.	CASSLNFREKLFF	TGTGCCAGCAGCTTAAACTTTCGGGAAAAACTGTTTTTT
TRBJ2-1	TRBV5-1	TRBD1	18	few	CASSLAWDRGYPYNEQFF	TGCGCCAGCAGCTTGGCATGGGACAGGGGATATCCATACAATGAGCAGTTCTTC
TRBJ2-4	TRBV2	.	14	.	CASSPRVSKNIQYF	TGTGCCAGCAGTCCCAGGGTGAGCAAAAACATTCAGTACTTC
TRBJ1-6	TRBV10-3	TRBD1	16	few	CAIRRQGALNNSPLHF	TGTGCCATCAGAAGACAGGGGGCTTTGAATAATTCACCCCTCCACTTT
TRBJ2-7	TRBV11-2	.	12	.	CASSLDRDEQYF	TGTGCCAGCAGCTTAGATCGTGACGAGCAGTACTTC